The 14 T cell receptor beta chains below were found in one sample sequenced in a study of T-cell reconstitution after alpha-beta-depleted transplantation in children. This sample's TCRbeta library carried unique molecular identifier barcodes. TCRdb recomputed calls from the PCR reads with MiXCR, one row per CDR3 protein. The sample comprises approximately 190,000 distinct CDR3 sequences, 5.5% to 7% of which are singletons, and 4.5% rests with the top ten. Sequences were derived from PBMCs, sampled before TCRalphabeta/CD19-depleted stem cell transplant. Receptors were obtained from a girl under two years old with combined immunodeficiency, due to receive a stem cell transplant.

In its sample, this clonotype was seen many times. The gene calls are TRBV30 and TRBJ1-5, with 7 bases lining up with TRBD1. This CDR3 comprises 14 residues. Germline V gives CDR1 GTSNPN, CDR2 SVGIG (reference sequence). V lost 1 base and J lost 1; bases outside the gene matches: 1. CDR3 loop: CAWSGGQSNQPQHF. The CDR3, as DNA: TGTGCCTGGAGTGGGGGACAGAGCAATCAGCCCCAGCATTTT.

This clonotype was observed at least ten times. The J gene is TRBJ2-1, the V gene TRBV20-1; tentatively, D is TRBD1 (5 bases). CDR1 is DFQATT and CDR2 is SNEGSKA in the germline V gene (reference sequence). Trimming took off 3 bases at V and 5 bases at J, with 11 bases between the two ends. The CDR3 loop spans 13 amino acids. The CDR3 sequence: CSASSVQDNEQFF. CDR3 bases: TGCAGTGCTAGTTCTGTACAGGACAATGAGCAGTTCTTC.

This clonotype came up many times. The V and J genes are TRBV4-3 and TRBJ2-5; 9 bases map to TRBD2. The CDR3 is 17 residues long. The V and J ends lost 2 bases and 1 base, in that order; junction bases with no gene match: 8. Germline CDR1 and CDR2: LGHNA and YSLEER. CDR3 in amino acids: CASSQIIAGASQETQYF. CDR3 DNA: TGCGCCAGCAGCCAAATCATAGCGGGGGCGTCCCAAGAGACCCAGTACTTC.

This clonotype was found a few times. The chain is built from TRBV6-5 and TRBJ2-1, with 8 bases matching TRBD2. Germline lookup yields CDR1 MNHEY and CDR2 SVGAGI. V lost 0 bases, J lost 7 bases, and 17 bases stayed unmatched. The CDR3 is made up of 19 amino acids. This CDR3 is CASSYSIAGPRALVNEQFF. The CDR3 DNA reads as TGTGCCAGCAGTTACTCAATAGCGGGACCCCGGGCGTTAGTAAATGAGCAGTTCTTC.

This clonotype was seen many times. Mismatch with germline at one junction end may stem from a read error. The chain couples TRBV7-9 to TRBJ2-3; 7 bases match TRBD1. The germline V gene has CDR1 SEHNR and CDR2 FQNEAQ (reference sequence). The CDR3 runs to 13 residues. The CDR3 bases are TGTGCCAGCAGCTTGGTAGTCCGGGACAGCGTCCTTTTT. Translated: CASSLVVRDSVLF.

In its sample, this clonotype was seen many times. The rearrangement links TRBV29-1 to TRBJ1-1; no clear D gene. The CDR3 covers 12 residues. The V gene's germline CDR1 is SQVTM and CDR2 ANQGSEA. V dropped 5 bases and J dropped 3 bases, with 10 bases sitting between them. CDR3 bases: TGCAGCGTTACGTTGCTGGACACTGAAGCTTTCTTT. Translation: CSVTLLDTEAFF.

This clonotype was seen ten or more times. The chain links TRBV21-1 to TRBJ1-4; TRBD1, the D gene given by the table, was not confirmed from the DNA. TRBV21-1 is a pseudogene segment. This CDR3 is 14 amino acids long. CDR3 DNA: TGTGCCAGCGAAGGGGGGGCAACTAATGAAAAACTGTTTTTT. Translating gives CASEGGATNEKLFF.

This clonotype was observed at least ten times. The chain recombines TRBV6-2 or TRBV6-3 with TRBJ1-1; D is perhaps TRBD1 (5 bases). This CDR3 contains 15 residues. Germline lookup yields CDR1 MNHEY and CDR2 SVGEGT. Trimming shortened V by 5 bases and J by 1 base, and 14 bases separated the two germline ends. The CDR3 sequence is CASSQTEQGNTEAFF. In nucleotides, the CDR3 is TGTGCCAGCAGTCAAACGGAGCAGGGGAACACTGAAGCTTTCTTT.

There are many counts of this clonotype. The rearrangement links TRBV20-1 to TRBJ2-3, with 7 positions matching TRBD1. CDR1 DFQATT and CDR2 SNEGSKA come from the germline V gene (reference sequence). The CDR3 is 17 amino acids. The trim removed 0 bases at V and 4 bases at J, leaving 13 bases unmatched. CDR3 region: CSARDLTGTGDPDTQYF. The CDR3 coding sequence is TGCAGTGCTAGAGATCTAACTGGTACAGGGGATCCAGATACGCAGTATTTT.

The J gene is TRBJ2-2, the V gene TRBV6-1; D possibly corresponds to TRBD2 (6 bases). With 6 bases removed from V and 6 bases from J, the gap between germline ends came to 14 bases. Germline assignment: CDR1 MNHNS and CDR2 SASEGT. The CDR3 totals 14 residues. DNA of the CDR3: TGTGCCAGCAGGCTGGGACTCTGGGCCGGGGAGCTGTTTTTT. Amino acids: CASRLGLWAGELFF.

The chain links TRBV27 to TRBJ1-2; D is unresolved. Germline CDR1 is MNHEY and CDR2 is SMNVEV (reference sequence). The V end was cut by 0 bases, the J end by 2 bases, with 4 bases between. The CDR3 loop spans 13 amino acids. The CDR3, as DNA: TGTGCCAGCAGTTTATCGGGAAACTATGGCTACACCTTC. This encodes CASSLSGNYGYTF.

The J gene is TRBJ1-6, the V gene TRBV30; TRBD1 matches at 7 bases. The CDR3 runs to 14 residues. Germline V gene lookup returns CDR1 GTSNPN and CDR2 SVGIG (reference sequence). Germline trimming cut 3 bases from V and 7 bases from J; bases unmatched to any gene: 6. DNA of the CDR3: TGTGCCTGGAGACCGGACAGGCTGAATTCACCCCTCCACTTT. It specifies CAWRPDRLNSPLHF.

This clonotype was detected many times. This sequence joins TRBV28 and TRBJ2-3; 13 bases line up with TRBD2. The CDR3 has 14 amino acids. In germline, CDR1 is MDHEN, CDR2 SYDVKM. V was pared by 8 bases and J by 5 bases, with 4 bases of the junction left unmatched. CDR3 protein: CASAGLAGEDTQYF. The CDR3 DNA is TGTGCCAGCGCCGGACTAGCGGGAGAAGATACGCAGTATTTT.

At least ten counts were recorded for this clonotype. The V gene is TRBV6-2 or TRBV6-3, the J gene TRBJ2-7, with D unresolved. Germline V lookup: CDR1 MNHEY, CDR2 SVGEGT. The CDR3 runs to 13 residues. Trimming stripped 2 bases from V and 5 bases from J, with 10 bases between. CDR3: CASSYGPWDEQYF. The CDR3 DNA reads as TGTGCCAGCAGTTACGGTCCCTGGGACGAGCAGTACTTC.